These 12 T cell receptor beta chains were sequenced from one sample in a study of resident and recirculating memory T cells in vitiligo. Some clones are missing from TCRdb's copy, which holds only in-frame ones; the method was immunoSEQ multiplex PCR. The sample comprises 35,000 to 45,000 clones, about nine tenths of which are singletons, and roughly 4.5% rests with the top ten. Sequenced input: blood. These TCRs come from a male donor with vitiligo.

The chain joins TRBV10-3 to TRBJ2-2; unclear D gene. The germline V gene encodes CDR1 ENHRY and CDR2 SYGVKD. With 10 bases removed from V and 1 base from J, the gap between germline ends came to 7 bases. The CDR3 runs 12 residues. The CDR3 bases are TGTGCCACCAGACTGAACACCGGGGAGCTGTTTTTT. It encodes CATRLNTGELFF.

The chain couples TRBV5-1 to TRBJ2-5; D is uncertain. V lost 1 base and J lost 5, with 18 bases in between. From germline, CDR1 is SGHRS and CDR2 YFSETQ. CDR3 length: 16 amino acids. CDR3 protein: CASSLSVPLGGETQYF. The CDR3 coding sequence is TGCGCCAGCAGCTTGAGCGTACCTCTAGGTGGGGAGACCCAGTACTTC.

The V and J genes are TRBV7-8 and TRBJ2-5, with 10 bases identical to TRBD1. The J call may be in error: the DNA end matches TRBJ2-7 better. CDR3 length: 15 amino acids. Per germline, CDR1 SGHVS and CDR2 FQNEAQ. The CDR3 region is CASSYRQGAPPEQYF. The CDR3 bases are TGTGCCAGCAGCTATCGACAGGGGGCTCCTCCCGAGCAGTACTTC.

The rearrangement joins TRBV19 to TRBJ1-4, with D uncertain. V shed 7 bases and J shed 4 bases, with 22 bases lying between them. This CDR3 has 17 residues. Germline assignment: CDR1 LNHDA and CDR2 SQIVND (reference sequence). The CDR3 sequence: CASTTSRRAAHNEKLFF. In nucleotides, the CDR3 is TGTGCCAGTACCACATCCAGGAGGGCAGCCCATAATGAAAAACTGTTTTTT. The entire variable domain, with the rest obtained from reference TRBV19 and TRBJ1-4, is as follows: DGGITQSPKYLFRKEGQNVTLSCEQNLNHDAMYWYRQDPGQGLRLIYYSQIVNDFQKGDIAEGYSVSREKKESFPLTVTSAQKNPTAFYLCASTTSRRAAHNEKLFFGSGTQLSVL.

In its sample, this clone was seen a few times. This chain connects TRBV10-2 to TRBJ2-5; 10 nucleotides match TRBD2. The germline V gene encodes CDR1 WSHSY and CDR2 SAAADI. After removal of 6 bases from V and 2 bases from J, the junction contained 0 bases not matched to a gene. The CDR3 runs 13 residues. CDR3 DNA: TGCGCCAGCAGACTAGCGGGACAAGAGACCCAGTACTTC. Translated: CASRLAGQETQYF.

The chain combines TRBV19 with TRBJ2-7; D may be TRBD2 (6 bases). Germline CDR1 and CDR2: LNHDA and SQIVND (reference sequence). Trimming took off 6 bases at V and 0 bases at J, with 12 bases between the two ends. The CDR3 consists of 14 residues. The CDR3 sequence is CASSERASSYEQYF. The DNA for the CDR3 is TGTGCCAGTAGCGAGCGGGCGAGCTCCTACGAGCAGTACTTC.

The rearrangement uses TRBV7-3 and TRBJ2-1; 7 nucleotides agree with TRBD2. The CDR3 extends over 17 amino acids. Germline V lookup: CDR1 SGHTA, CDR2 FQGTGA. Trimming took 4 bases from V and 5 from J; bases not matched to a gene: 14. As DNA, the CDR3 is TGTGCCAGCAGCTCCACCCACCGAGCGGGGCCAAACAATGAGCAGTTCTTC. Translation: CASSSTHRAGPNNEQFF.

This sequence joins TRBV15 and TRBJ2-5; 7 bases are shared with TRBD2. V was pared by 3 bases and J by 5 bases, with 9 bases of the junction left unmatched. The CDR3 runs 15 residues. Per the germline V gene, CDR1 is LNHNV and CDR2 is YYDKDF (reference sequence). The CDR3 nucleotides read TGTGCCACCAGCAGGCGCGGGGGAGGGGAGGAGACCCAGTACTTC. This codes for CATSRRGGGEETQYF.

The V call is TRBV5-5, the J call TRBJ2-7; weak D call: TRBD1 (5 bases). V was cut by 0 bases and J by 3 bases, with 10 bases left in between. The CDR3 sequence is 14 residues long. Germline-derived CDR1 and CDR2 are SGHKS and YYEKEE (reference sequence). The CDR3 here is CASSLGQGYYEQYF. In DNA form, the CDR3 reads TGTGCCAGCAGCTTGGGGCAGGGATACTACGAGCAGTACTTC. Combining the CDR3 with reference TRBV5-5 and TRBJ2-7 gives the whole variable domain DAGVTQSPTHLIKTRGQQVTLRCSPISGHKSVSWYQQVLGQGPQFIFQYYEKEERGRGNFPDRFSARQFPNYSSELNVNALLLGDSALYLCASSLGQGYYEQYFGPGTRLTVT.

The J gene is TRBJ2-1, the V gene TRBV7-3; 10 nucleotides line up with TRBD1. The germline V gene has CDR1 SGHTA and CDR2 FQGTGA. J lost 2 bases, V lost 6 bases, and 1 base had no gene match. The CDR3 totals 14 residues. The CDR3 DNA reads TGTGCCAGCAGGGACAGGGGGACCTACAATGAGCAGTTCTTC. Translating gives CASRDRGTYNEQFF.

This chain joins TRBV6-5 and TRBJ2-7, with D perhaps TRBD1 (5 bases). The length of the CDR3 is 13 residues. The germline V and J ends were trimmed by 6 bases and 3 bases, with 12 bases remaining between them. Germline CDR1 and CDR2: MNHEY and SVGAGI. CDR3 amino acids: CASSAGKNYEQYF. CDR3 in DNA: TGTGCCAGCAGCGCAGGGAAAAACTACGAGCAGTACTTC.

The chain carries TRBV2 and TRBJ2-3; D might be TRBD2 (7 bases). The CDR3 totals 16 residues. In germline, CDR1 is SNHLY, CDR2 FYNNEI. The V end lost 1 base, the J end lost 0 bases, and 11 bases lay between the germline ends. As DNA, the CDR3 is TGTGCCAGCAGTGAAGAAGGGGGAGGGAGCACAGATACGCAGTATTTT. Translation gives CASSEEGGGSTDTQYF.